The next 27 T cell receptor beta chains were all read from a single sample in a study of T cell repertoires in cytomegalovirus infection (dated by TCRdb to the late 2010s). TCRdb records Illumina HiSeq 1500 as the sequencer. The public reads were reanalyzed by TCRdb: fastp trimming at Q25, MiXCR alignment, in-frame beta chains only. Rows are combined by CDR3 protein, so each entry shows the most common genes and DNA. This sample is represented by about 890,000 distinct CDR3 sequences; 30% to 40% of them were singletons. The ten largest clones represent more than 13% of the sample. The meaning of the sample's treatment or condition label: in vitro stimulation with specific CMV peptide epitopes to enrich CMV-specific T cells. These receptors' targets are unknown. The starting material was cultured CD8+ T cells from PBMCs, obtained from culture after CMV antigen stimulation. The receptors originated from a human donor in good health (CMV status not recorded). Some clones in this sample may be carry-over from other donors' samples.

The gene calls are TRBV27 and TRBJ1-6, with D maybe TRBD1 (5 bases). The CDR3 sequence is 14 residues long. Deletions cut 3 bases from V and 7 bases from J, with 10 bases between. Germline V gene lookup returns CDR1 MNHEY and CDR2 SMNVEV (reference sequence). The CDR3 protein is CASSLTVRNSPLHF. The CDR3, as DNA: TGTGCCAGCAGTTTGACAGTCCGGAATTCACCCCTCCACTTT.

The CDR3 region is CASRAWTDANYGYTF. Written as DNA, the CDR3 is TGTGCCAGCAGGGCTTGGACGGACGCTAACTATGGCTACACCTTC. The chain couples TRBV28 to TRBJ1-2; no firm D call. CDR1 MDHEN and CDR2 SYDVKM come from the germline V gene. The CDR3 covers 15 residues. Trimming removed 6 bases from V and 0 bases from J, with 14 bases in between.

The table lists this clonotype with many counts. The V gene is TRBV7-7, the J gene TRBJ2-7; no reliable D call. The germline V gene encodes CDR1 SSHAT and CDR2 FNYEAQ (reference sequence). The CDR3 is 16 residues long. The CDR3 sequence: CASSPDYTLELYEQYV. CDR3 in DNA: TGTGCTAGCAGCCCTGATTACACTCTCGAGCTTTACGAGCAGTACGTC.

Regarding this clonotype: The junction differs from germline at one of its ends, possibly a read error. This chain uses TRBV7-9 with TRBJ1-2; D is uncertain. Germline V gene lookup returns CDR1 SEHNR and CDR2 FQNEAQ (reference sequence). This CDR3 region has 14 residues. The CDR3 here is CASTSPGLSYDYTF. CDR3 DNA sequence: TGTGCCAGCACTTCTCCGGGCCTTTCCTATGACTACACCTTC.

The chain recombines TRBV4-1 with TRBJ2-3; D is possibly TRBD1 or TRBD2 (6 bases each). V was shortened by 0 bases and J by 4 bases, with 11 bases between the two germline ends. The CDR3 has 15 residues. The germline V gene encodes CDR1 MGHRA and CDR2 YSYEKL. The CDR3 sequence: CASSQDLGGADTQYF. The CDR3 DNA is TGCGCCAGCAGCCAAGATTTGGGGGGCGCAGATACGCAGTATTTT.

This clonotype has at least ten counts. This chain's CDR3 is CASSFTGDTGELFF. The CDR3 nucleotides read TGTGCCAGCAGCTTCACAGGGGATACCGGGGAGCTGTTTTTT. The chain uses TRBV7-6 and TRBJ2-2; 7 nucleotides align to TRBD1. The CDR3 runs to 14 residues. The germline V gene has CDR1 SGHVS and CDR2 FNYEAQ. Unmatched junction bases numbered 3, after V lost 3 bases and J lost 5 bases.

This clonotype was counted a few times. The chain carries TRBV3-1 and TRBJ1-3; D call uncertain. Trimming pared 0 bases from V and 9 bases from J, leaving 12 bases between. The V gene's germline CDR1 is LGHDT and CDR2 YNNKEL (reference sequence). There are 14 residues in the CDR3. The CDR3 DNA reads as TGTGCCAGCAGCCAAGAGGCTACCCCTGGCACCATATATTTT. The encoded protein is CASSQEATPGTIYF.

This clonotype has just a few counts. J is TRBJ1-2 and V is TRBV12-3 or TRBV12-4; TRBD1 matches 10 bases. This CDR3 contains 16 residues. J gave up 8 bases and V 5 bases, and 14 bases lay outside the gene matches. CDR3: CASSPTAGTGAKGYTF. The CDR3 DNA reads TGTGCCAGCAGTCCAACTGCCGGGACAGGGGCGAAAGGCTACACCTTC.

This clonotype was detected a few times. The V and J genes are TRBV6-6 and TRBJ1-5; D is perhaps TRBD1 (6 bases). The CDR3 runs to 14 residues. The V and J ends lost 5 bases and 3 bases respectively, with 11 bases between them. CDR1 MNHNY and CDR2 SVGAGI come from the germline V gene (reference sequence). This CDR3 reads CASSPGQYNQPQHF. Here the CDR3 DNA reads TGTGCCAGCAGTCCCGGACAGTACAATCAGCCCCAGCATTTT.

About this clonotype itself: A read error may explain this, as a much larger clone is one base away. The chain carries TRBV7-2 and TRBJ2-1; D gene unclear. The CDR3 has 16 amino acids. The germline V gene has CDR1 SGHTA and CDR2 FQGNSA. With 10 bases removed from V and 0 bases from J, the gap between germline ends came to 19 bases. The chain's CDR3 is CANSPKGRNSYNEQFF. The CDR3 DNA reads TGTGCCAACAGTCCCAAGGGCAGGAACTCCTACAATGAGCAGTTCTTC.

The chain uses TRBV7-6 and TRBJ2-3, with TRBD2 identical over 11 bases. This CDR3 is built from 17 residues. CDR1 SGHVS and CDR2 FNYEAQ come from the germline V gene. The trim removed 4 bases at V and 0 bases at J, leaving 6 bases unmatched. CDR3 DNA sequence: TGTGCCAGCAGCTCGTTGACTAGCGGGGCTAGCACAGATACGCAGTATTTT. Amino acid sequence: CASSSLTSGASTDTQYF.

There are many counts of this clonotype. CDR3 residues: CASSVSAPNTEAFF. CDR3 coding DNA: TGTGCCAGCAGCGTTTCGGCGCCCAACACTGAAGCTTTCTTT. The V and J genes are TRBV7-8 and TRBJ1-1; D is undetermined. This CDR3 spans 14 amino acids. Trimming cost V 5 bases and J 2 bases, with 12 bases left between them. Germline V gene lookup returns CDR1 SGHVS and CDR2 FQNEAQ.

This clonotype was found a few times. The chain recombines TRBV19 with TRBJ1-1, with TRBD1 matching 7 bases. The CDR3 totals 14 residues. In germline, CDR1 is LNHDA, CDR2 SQIVND (reference sequence). Unmatched junction bases numbered 12, after V lost 8 bases and J lost 6 bases. The CDR3 is CASGIIDRAPEAFF. In DNA form, the CDR3 reads TGTGCCAGTGGAATAATCGACAGGGCCCCTGAAGCTTTCTTT. Together with reference TRBV19 and TRBJ1-1, the CDR3 gives the full variable domain: DGGITQSPKYLFRKEGQNVTLSCEQNLNHDAMYWYRQDPGQGLRLIYYSQIVNDFQKGDIAEGYSVSREKKESFPLTVTSAQKNPTAFYLCASGIIDRAPEAFFGQGTRLTVV.

The chain is built from TRBV7-9 and TRBJ2-5; D gene unclear. Per germline, CDR1 SEHNR and CDR2 FQNEAQ (reference sequence). CDR3 length: 10 amino acids. The ends were cut back, 5 bases at V and 9 bases at J, with 7 bases in the middle. CDR3 nucleotides: TGTGCCAGCAGCGTGGACGCCCAGTACTTC. Translating it yields CASSVDAQYF.

This clonotype was picked up one time. The chain carries TRBV4-2 and TRBJ2-2; 9 nucleotides align to TRBD2. CDR1 is LGHNA and CDR2 is YNFKEQ in the germline V gene. The CDR3 length is 17 residues. Trimming at V came to 0 bases and at J to 4 bases, leaving 6 bases not matched to a gene. The DNA of the CDR3 is TGTGCCAGCAGCCAAGATAGAGCGGGGGGCAGCACCGGGGAGCTGTTTTTT. Translating it yields CASSQDRAGGSTGELFF.

This clonotype was seen once. The CDR3, as DNA: TGTGCCATCAGTGATGGAGGGTACGAGCAGTACTTC. It encodes CAISDGGYEQYF. J is TRBJ2-7 and V is TRBV10-3; tentatively, D is TRBD2 (6 bases). This CDR3 has 12 residues. The V and J ends lost 3 bases and 4 bases respectively, with 7 bases between them. Germline CDR1 and CDR2: ENHRY and SYGVKD.

This clonotype was observed a handful of times. The chain carries TRBV7-9 and TRBJ2-3; D is uncertain. Between the trimmed V and J ends, which lost 2 bases and 5 bases, there was a span of 11 bases. The CDR3 spans 14 residues. CDR1 and CDR2 from the germline V gene are SEHNR and FQNEAQ (reference sequence). For the CDR3, the DNA is TGTGCCAGCAGCTTATGGAGCCAGCGAGATACGCAGTATTTT. This codes for CASSLWSQRDTQYF.

In its sample, this clonotype was seen a few times. The chain joins TRBV11-1 to TRBJ2-5; perhaps TRBD2 as D (5 bases). Looked up from germline, CDR1 is SGHAT and CDR2 is FQDESV (reference sequence). This CDR3 is 15 amino acids long. Trimming took off 5 bases at V and 3 bases at J, with 16 bases between the two ends. Here the CDR3 DNA reads TGTGCCAGCAGCCCAGAACATCGGGGTAAAGAGACCCAGTACTTC. Its protein is CASSPEHRGKETQYF. Based on the CDR3 plus reference TRBV11-1 and TRBJ2-5, the full variable domain is EAEVAQSPRYKITEKSQAVAFWCDPISGHATLYWYRQILGQGPELLVQFQDESVVDDSQLPKDRFSAERLKGVDSTLKIQPAELGDSAMYLCASSPEHRGKETQYFGPGTRLLVL.

This rearrangement joins TRBV20-1 to TRBJ2-1; possibly TRBD1 or TRBD2 for D (6 bases each). The CDR3 has 17 amino acids. V lost 5 bases and J 6 bases, leaving 26 bases between the germline ends. Germline loops: CDR1 DFQATT, CDR2 SNEGSKA (reference sequence). CDR3 in amino acids: CSADSRVGAGSCNEQFF. The CDR3 DNA reads TGCAGTGCTGACTCGCGCGTGGGGGCGGGGTCTTGCAATGAGCAGTTCTTC.

This clonotype was seen only a few times. This CDR3 is missing its conserved last phenylalanine or tryptophan, likely due to a read error. The DNA is omitted, as the CDR3 cannot be located on it reliably, and the CDR3 follows TCRdb's listing. The rearrangement links TRBV7-9 to TRBJ2-5; the D call in the table, TRBD2, was not verified against the DNA. The CDR3 is 11 residues long, ends included. CDR1 and CDR2 (germline): SEHNR, FQNEAQ (reference sequence). CDR3 sequence reads: CASTYRGLGVP.

This clonotype was found a few times. This chain links TRBV11-2 with TRBJ1-6; 7 nucleotides line up with TRBD1. The trim removed 5 bases at V and 10 bases at J, leaving 14 bases unmatched. The CDR3 runs to 16 residues. Germline CDR1 reads SGHAT; CDR2 reads FQNNGV. CDR3 protein: CASSITDRELGSPLHF. The CDR3 DNA sequence: TGTGCCAGCAGCATTACCGACAGGGAGCTAGGATCACCCCTCCACTTT.

The chain links TRBV12-3 or TRBV12-4 to TRBJ1-5, with a weak D call TRBD1 (5 bases). This CDR3 spans 14 amino acids. With 7 bases removed from V and 7 bases from J, the gap between germline ends came to 17 bases. The CDR3 is CASTSGGVRQPQHF. The CDR3 DNA follows: TGTGCCAGCACCTCTGGAGGGGTCCGGCAGCCCCAGCATTTT.

CDR3 in DNA: TGTGCCAGCAGTCCCGACAGGGGGCTGGGTCAGCCCCAGCATTTT. It specifies CASSPDRGLGQPQHF. J is TRBJ1-5 and V is TRBV5-5, with TRBD1 matching 10 bases. This CDR3 is built from 15 residues. V shed 5 bases and J 6 bases; nucleotides not matched to a gene: 8. The germline CDR1 and CDR2 sequences are SGHKS and YYEKEE (reference sequence).

Worth noting for this clonotype: This may be a read error: a much more frequent sequence differs by one nucleotide. This rearrangement joins TRBV7-9 to TRBJ1-1; no definite D call. CDR1 is SEHNR and CDR2 is FQNEAQ in the germline V gene (reference sequence). The CDR3 consists of 17 residues. With 0 bases removed from V and 4 bases from J, the gap between germline ends came to 18 bases. CDR3 bases: TGTGCCAGCAGCTTAGCGCTAGGTGGGAGAGGGAGCACTGAAGCTTTCTTT. It codes for CASSLALGGRGSTEAFF. Complete variable domain (other parts from reference TRBV7-9 and TRBJ1-1): DTGVSQNPRHKITKRGQNVTFRCDPISEHNRLYWYRQTLGQGPEFLTYFQNEAQLEKSRLLSDRFSAERPKGSFSTLEIQRTEQGDSAMYLCASSLALGGRGSTEAFFGQGTRLTVV.

The chain has TRBV4-1 and TRBJ2-7; maybe TRBD2 (5 bases). This CDR3 comprises 16 residues. Between the trimmed V and J ends, which lost 0 bases and 3 bases, there was a span of 15 bases. The germline V gene encodes CDR1 MGHRA and CDR2 YSYEKL. CDR3 sequence: CASSQEGSGSYYEQYF. The DNA of the CDR3 is TGCGCCAGCAGCCAAGAAGGCTCGGGGTCCTACTACGAGCAGTACTTC.

This clonotype has a count of ten or more. A much larger clone lies a single base off, so this may be a read error. The gene calls are TRBV7-8 and TRBJ2-1; D may be TRBD1 or TRBD2 (5 bases each). V dropped 1 base and J dropped 8 bases, with 6 bases sitting between them. The CDR3 contains 12 residues. Per the germline V gene, CDR1 is SGHVS and CDR2 is FQNEAQ. This chain's CDR3 is CASSLGGYEQFF. The CDR3, as DNA: TGTGCCAGCAGCTTAGGGGGGTATGAGCAGTTCTTC. Supplemented by reference TRBV7-8 and TRBJ2-1, the full variable domain reads GAGVSQSPRYKVAKRGQDVALRCDPISGHVSLFWYQQALGQGPEFLTYFQNEAQLDKSGLPSDRFFAERPEGSVSTLKIQRTQQEDSAVYLCASSLGGYEQFFGPGTRLTVL.

This clonotype was seen only a few times. V is TRBV6-1 and J is TRBJ1-1; no clear D gene. The V end lost 5 bases, the J end lost 0 bases, and 13 bases lay between the germline ends. This CDR3 contains 15 residues. The germline V gene encodes CDR1 MNHNS and CDR2 SASEGT. CDR3 DNA: TGTGCCAGCAGTCCCCAGAGAGGCGTGAACACTGAAGCTTTCTTT. As protein: CASSPQRGVNTEAFF.